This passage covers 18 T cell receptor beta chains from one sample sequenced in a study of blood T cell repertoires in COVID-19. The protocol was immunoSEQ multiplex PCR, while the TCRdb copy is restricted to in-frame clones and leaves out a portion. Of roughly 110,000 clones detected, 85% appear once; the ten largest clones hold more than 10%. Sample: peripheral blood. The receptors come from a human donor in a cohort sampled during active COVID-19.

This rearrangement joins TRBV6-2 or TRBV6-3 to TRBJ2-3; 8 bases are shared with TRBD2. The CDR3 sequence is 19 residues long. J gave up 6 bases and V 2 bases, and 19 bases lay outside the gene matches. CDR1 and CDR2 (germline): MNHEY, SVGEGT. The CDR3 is CASSYLGPRRGLARDTQYF. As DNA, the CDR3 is TGTGCCAGCAGTTACCTTGGTCCCCGGAGAGGACTAGCTCGGGATACGCAGTATTTT.

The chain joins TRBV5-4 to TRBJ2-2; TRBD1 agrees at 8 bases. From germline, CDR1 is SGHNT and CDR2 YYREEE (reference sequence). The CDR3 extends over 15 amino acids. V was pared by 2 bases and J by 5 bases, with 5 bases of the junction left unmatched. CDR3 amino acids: CASSFRQGPTGELFF. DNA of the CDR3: TGTGCCAGCAGCTTCCGACAGGGGCCGACCGGGGAGCTGTTTTTT.

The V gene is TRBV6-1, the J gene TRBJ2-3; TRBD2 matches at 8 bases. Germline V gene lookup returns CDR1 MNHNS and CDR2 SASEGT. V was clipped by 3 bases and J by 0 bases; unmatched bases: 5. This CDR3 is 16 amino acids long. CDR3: CASSEGLAGSTDTQYF. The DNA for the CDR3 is TGTGCCAGCAGTGAGGGTTTAGCGGGGAGCACAGATACGCAGTATTTT.

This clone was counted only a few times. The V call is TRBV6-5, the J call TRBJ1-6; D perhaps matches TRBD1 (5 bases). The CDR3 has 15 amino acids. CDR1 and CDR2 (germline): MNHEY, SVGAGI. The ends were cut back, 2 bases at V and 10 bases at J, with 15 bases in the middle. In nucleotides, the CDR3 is TGTGCCAGCAGTTACCTTCCTTCCAGGGCCTCACCCCTCCACTTT. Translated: CASSYLPSRASPLHF.

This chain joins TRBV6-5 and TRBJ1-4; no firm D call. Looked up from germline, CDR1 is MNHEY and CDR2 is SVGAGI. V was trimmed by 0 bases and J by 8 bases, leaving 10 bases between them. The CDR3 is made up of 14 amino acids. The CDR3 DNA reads TGTGCCAGCAGTTACTCGGAGGGCGGGGAAAAACTGTTTTTT. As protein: CASSYSEGGEKLFF.

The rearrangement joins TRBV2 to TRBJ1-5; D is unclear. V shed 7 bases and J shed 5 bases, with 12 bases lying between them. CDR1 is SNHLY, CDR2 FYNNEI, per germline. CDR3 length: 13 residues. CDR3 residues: CASKSEVDQPQHF. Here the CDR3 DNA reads TGTGCCAGCAAATCCGAGGTAGATCAGCCCCAGCATTTT.

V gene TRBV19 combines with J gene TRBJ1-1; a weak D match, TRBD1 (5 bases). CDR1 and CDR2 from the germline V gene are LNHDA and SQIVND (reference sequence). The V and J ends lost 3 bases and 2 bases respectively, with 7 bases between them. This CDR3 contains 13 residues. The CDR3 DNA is TGTGCCAGTAGTATCAGGGTTAACACTGAAGCTTTCTTT. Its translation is CASSIRVNTEAFF.

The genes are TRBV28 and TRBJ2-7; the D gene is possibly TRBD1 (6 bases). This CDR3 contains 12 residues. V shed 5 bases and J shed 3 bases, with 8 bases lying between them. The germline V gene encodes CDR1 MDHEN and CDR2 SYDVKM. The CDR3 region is CASSPDSYEQYF. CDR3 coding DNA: TGTGCCAGCAGTCCGGACAGCTACGAGCAGTACTTC. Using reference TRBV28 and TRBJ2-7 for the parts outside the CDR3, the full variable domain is DVKVTQSSRYLVKRTGEKVFLECVQDMDHENMFWYRQDPGLGLRLIYFSYDVKMKEKGDIPEGYSVSREKKERFSLILESASTNQTSMYLCASSPDSYEQYFGPGTRLTVT.

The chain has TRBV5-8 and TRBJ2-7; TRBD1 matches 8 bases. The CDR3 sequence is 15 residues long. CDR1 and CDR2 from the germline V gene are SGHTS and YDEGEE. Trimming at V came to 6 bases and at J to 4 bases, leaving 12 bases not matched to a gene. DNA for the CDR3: TGTGCCAGCAACCAGGGTGGGACAGGAGGTTACGAGCAGTACTTC. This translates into CASNQGGTGGYEQYF.

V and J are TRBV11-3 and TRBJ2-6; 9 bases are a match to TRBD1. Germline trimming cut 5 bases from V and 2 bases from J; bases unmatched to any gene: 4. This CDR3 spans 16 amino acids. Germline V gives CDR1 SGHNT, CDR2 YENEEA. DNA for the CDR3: TGTGCCAGCAGCAAAGGACAGGGGACTGGGGCCAACGTCCTGACTTTC. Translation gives CASSKGQGTGANVLTF.

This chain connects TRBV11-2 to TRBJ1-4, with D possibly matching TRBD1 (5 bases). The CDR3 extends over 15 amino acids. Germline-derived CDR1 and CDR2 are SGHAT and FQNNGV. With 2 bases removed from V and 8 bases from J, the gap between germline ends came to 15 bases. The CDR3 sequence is CASSLPGQRSEKLFF. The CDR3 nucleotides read TGTGCCAGCAGCTTACCAGGACAAAGATCCGAAAAACTGTTTTTT.

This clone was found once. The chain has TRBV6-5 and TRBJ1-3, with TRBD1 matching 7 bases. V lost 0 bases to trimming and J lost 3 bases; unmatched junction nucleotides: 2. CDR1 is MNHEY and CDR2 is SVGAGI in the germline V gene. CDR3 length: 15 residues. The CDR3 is CASSYSRQGGNTIYF. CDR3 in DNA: TGTGCCAGCAGTTACTCTCGACAGGGTGGAAACACCATATATTTT.

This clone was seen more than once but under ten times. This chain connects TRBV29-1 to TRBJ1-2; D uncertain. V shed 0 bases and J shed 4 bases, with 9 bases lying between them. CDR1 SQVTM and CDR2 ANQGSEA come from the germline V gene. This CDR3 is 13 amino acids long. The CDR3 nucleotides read TGCAGCGTTGAAGAAGAGATCTCCTATGGCTACACCTTC. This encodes CSVEEEISYGYTF. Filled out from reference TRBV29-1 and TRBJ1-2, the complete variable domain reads SAVISQKPSRDICQRGTSLTIQCQVDSQVTMMFWYRQQPGQSLTLIATANQGSEATYESGFVIDKFPISRPNLTFSTLTVSNMSPEDSSIYLCSVEEEISYGYTFGSGTRLTVV.

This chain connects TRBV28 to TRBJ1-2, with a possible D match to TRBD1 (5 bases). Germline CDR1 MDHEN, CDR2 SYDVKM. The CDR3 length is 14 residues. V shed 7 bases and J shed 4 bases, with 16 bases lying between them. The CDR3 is CASTLAGGSYGYTF. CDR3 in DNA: TGTGCCAGCACCCTGGCGGGGGGGAGCTATGGCTACACCTTC.

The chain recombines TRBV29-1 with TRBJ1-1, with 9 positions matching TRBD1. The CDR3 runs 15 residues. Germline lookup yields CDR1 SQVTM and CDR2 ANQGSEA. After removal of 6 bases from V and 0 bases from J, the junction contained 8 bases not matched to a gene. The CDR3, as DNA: TGCAGCGTGTTCCTGGGGGACAGGGTGAACACTGAAGCTTTCTTT. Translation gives CSVFLGDRVNTEAFF.

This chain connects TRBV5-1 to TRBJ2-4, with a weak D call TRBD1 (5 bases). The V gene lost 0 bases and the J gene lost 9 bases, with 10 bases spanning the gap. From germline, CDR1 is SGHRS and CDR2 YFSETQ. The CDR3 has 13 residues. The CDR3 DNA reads TGCGCCAGCAGCTTGGAAGGACACAGCATTCAGTACTTC. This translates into CASSLEGHSIQYF.

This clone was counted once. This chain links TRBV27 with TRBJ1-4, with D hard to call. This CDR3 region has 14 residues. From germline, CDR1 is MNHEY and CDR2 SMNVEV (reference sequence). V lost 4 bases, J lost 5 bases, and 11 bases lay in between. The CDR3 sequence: CASSSNPGNEKLFF. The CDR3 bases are TGTGCCAGCAGTTCAAATCCGGGGAATGAAAAACTGTTTTTT.

The CDR3 protein is CSASEGVNGYTF. The CDR3 nucleotides are TGCAGTGCTAGTGAAGGGGTCAATGGCTACACCTTC. The J gene is TRBJ1-2, the V gene TRBV20-1; a possible D gene is TRBD1 (5 bases). Trimming stripped 3 bases from V and 6 bases from J, with 11 bases between. CDR1 is DFQATT, CDR2 SNEGSKA, per germline (reference sequence). The CDR3 runs 12 residues.